This TCR beta chain comes out of a study of T and B cells in COVID-19 patients. Findings and caveats of the study: Sorted SARS-CoV-2-responsive or tetramer+ T cells and CD4+, regulatory and CD8+ subsets were not yet sequenced. At recovery TRB diversity and richness exceeded healthy donors, after highly clonal active COVID-19 repertoires.

V lost 4 bases and J 2 bases, leaving 14 bases between the germline ends. Germline CDR1 is KGHDR and CDR2 is SFDVKD. The CDR3 has 16 residues. From blood, about 250-550 ng of genomic DNA served as TRB template. BIOMED2 TRB-A/B primer pools were used in multiplex TRB PCR. In TCRdb, the multiplex PCR reads were re-called with MiXCR into one record per CDR3 protein. The top ten hold 9.5% to 15% of the sample, which has approximately 6,400 distinct CDR3 sequences, about a quarter seen once. About this clonotype: Its specificity is not known.

The chain couples TRBV24-1 to TRBJ1-5; TRBD1 is a possible D gene (6 bases). The sample consisted of blood. The source of this sequence is a human donor with active COVID-19. CDR3: CATSEARPGGNQPQHF. In nucleotides, the CDR3 is TGTGCCACCAGTGAAGCCCGCCCAGGGGGCAATCAGCCCCAGCATTTT.